The clone carrying this T cell receptor (beta chain) was counted only a few times. The sample originates from a study of blood T cell repertoires in COVID-19. Study-wide context: The origin of the acute and convalescent COVID-19 samples was the United States, Italy and Spain. From T cells, B-cell-depleted T cells, or PBMCs came the material, which was cDNA or gDNA.

CDR3 length equals 15 residues. Germline CDR1 reads SGDLS; CDR2 reads YYNGEE. The junction had 7 bases not matched to a gene; V was cut back by 3 bases and J by 5 bases. Using immunoSEQ multiplex PCR, the repertoire was profiled, and TCRdb retains in-frame clones only, with some absent. The sample contains about 61,000 clones, 85% to 90% of which appear only once. This TCR was recovered from a woman aged 50 to 60 with active or convalescent COVID-19. Source material: peripheral blood. This sequence joins TRBV9 and TRBJ1-2, with 10 bases that match TRBD1. The CDR3 sequence: CASSAGTGAVYGYTF. The DNA of the CDR3 is TGTGCCAGCAGCGCCGGGACAGGGGCTGTATATGGCTACACCTTC.